Presented here are 32 T cell receptor beta chains from one specimen sequenced in a study of control samples from healthy donors and cancer patients. TCRdb's table, derived via immunoSEQ multiplex PCR, lists solely in-frame clones and lacks some. The sample lists 170,000 or so clones; about 91% were seen once. The sequenced sample was blood. The receptors stem from a woman aged 35 to 49 in good health.

This clone was seen only once. This rearrangement joins TRBV2 to TRBJ1-1, with a tentative D call TRBD1 (5 bases). Germline-derived CDR1 and CDR2 are SNHLY and FYNNEI. V was pared by 11 bases and J by 2 bases, with 21 bases between. CDR3 size: 15 residues. In nucleotides, the CDR3 is TGTGCCGGCCGGTCGGGGGTCGGAGTTAACACTGAAGCTTTCTTT. This translates into CAGRSGVGVNTEAFF.

The chain links TRBV7-7 to TRBJ1-4; D is possibly TRBD1 (5 bases). This CDR3 comprises 15 residues. Per the germline V gene, CDR1 is SSHAT and CDR2 is FNYEAQ (reference sequence). The V gene lost 5 bases and the J gene lost 7 bases, with 17 bases spanning the gap. The DNA of the CDR3 is TGTGCCAGCAGCCCCAGTGGGGGGGTAGGTGAAAAACTGTTTTTT. Translating gives CASSPSGGVGEKLFF.

The chain carries TRBV15 and TRBJ1-1; weak D call: TRBD1 (5 bases). This CDR3 comprises 13 residues. V shed 4 bases and J shed 10 bases, with 16 bases lying between them. CDR1 and CDR2 from the germline V gene are LNHNV and YYDKDF (reference sequence). As DNA, the CDR3 is TGTGCCACCAGCAAGGGGCCTCCTCAGGGAGCTTTCTTT. This codes for CATSKGPPQGAFF.

The chain joins TRBV2 to TRBJ2-5; no reliable D call. Deletions cut 5 bases from V and 2 bases from J, with 9 bases between. Germline V lookup: CDR1 SNHLY, CDR2 FYNNEI. This CDR3 region has 13 residues. The CDR3 DNA reads as TGTGCCAGCAGTAGGAGCAGGCAAGAGACCCAGTACTTC. Its protein product is CASSRSRQETQYF. The full variable domain, rest sourced from reference TRBV2 and TRBJ2-5, is EPEVTQTPSHQVTQMGQEVILRCVPISNHLYFYWYRQILGQKVEFLVSFYNNEISEKSEIFDDQFSVERPDGSNFTLKIRSTKLEDSAMYFCASSRSRQETQYFGPGTRLLVL.

This chain links TRBV18 with TRBJ1-5; no clear D gene. Looked up from germline, CDR1 is KGHSH and CDR2 is LQKENI. The CDR3 totals 14 residues. Trimming shortened V by 2 bases and J by 0 bases, and 5 bases separated the two germline ends. The CDR3: CASSPGYSNQPQHF. The CDR3, as DNA: TGTGCCAGCTCACCAGGGTATAGCAATCAGCCCCAGCATTTT.

The chain uses TRBV5-6 and TRBJ2-7; D gene ambiguous. Germline CDR1 is SGHDT and CDR2 is YYEEEE. Trimming stripped 3 bases from V and 3 bases from J, with 16 bases between. The CDR3 contains 15 residues. CDR3 DNA sequence: TGTGCCAGCAGCTCGTACCGGGTATCGGACTACGAGCAGTACTTC. It encodes CASSSYRVSDYEQYF.

This sequence joins TRBV5-8 and TRBJ2-1; no firm D call. The CDR3 sequence is 15 residues long. Germline V gene sequence: CDR1 SGHTS, CDR2 YDEGEE. Trimming took off 0 bases at V and 6 bases at J, with 13 bases between the two ends. In DNA form, the CDR3 reads TGTGCCAGCAGCTTGGCAAGGTCCCCGGGCAATGAGCAGTTCTTC. It translates to CASSLARSPGNEQFF.

The rearrangement joins TRBV4-1 to TRBJ2-7; tentatively, D is TRBD2 (5 bases). Germline V gene lookup returns CDR1 MGHRA and CDR2 YSYEKL. The CDR3 has 16 residues. V was pared by 0 bases and J by 1 base, with 13 bases between. CDR3 sequence reads: CASSQDRGGYSYEQYF. In nucleotides, the CDR3 is TGCGCCAGCAGCCAAGATCGAGGCGGGTATTCCTACGAGCAGTACTTC.

The V gene is TRBV25-1, the J gene TRBJ2-1, with 10 bases matching TRBD1. The junction had 11 bases not matched to a gene; V was cut back by 0 bases and J by 9 bases. Germline assignment: CDR1 MGHDK and CDR2 SYGVNS. The CDR3 loop spans 17 amino acids. CDR3 in DNA: TGTGCCAGCAGTGAATACTTTCGTGAGACAGGGGGCGGTGAGCAGTTCTTC. Translating it yields CASSEYFRETGGGEQFF.

This clone has a single count. The chain joins TRBV3-1 (or the pseudogene TRBV3-2) to TRBJ2-7; D not resolved. Deletions cut 4 bases from V and 3 bases from J, with 13 bases between. Germline V CDR1 and CDR2: LGHDT, YNNKEL (reference sequence). There are 14 residues in the CDR3. The DNA for the CDR3 is TGTGCCAGCAGCCGATATGTGGCCAGCTACGAGCAGTACTTC. Translating it yields CASSRYVASYEQYF.

The chain employs TRBV5-4 and TRBJ1-2; D perhaps matches TRBD1 (6 bases). Trimming took 3 bases from V and 6 from J, leaving 15 bases between them. This CDR3 contains 14 residues. The germline CDR1 and CDR2 sequences are SGHNT and YYREEE (reference sequence). The CDR3 region has the DNA TGTGCCAGCAGCTCCTTCGGCGGGGGCCATGGCTACACCTTC. Its protein is CASSSFGGGHGYTF.

The CDR3 bases are TGTGCCAGCAGTGAACCCCCCGGGGGAACCTACGAGCAGTACTTC. It yields the protein CASSEPPGGTYEQYF. V usage is TRBV25-1 and J usage is TRBJ2-7; D may be TRBD2 (6 bases). Trimming took 2 bases from V and 2 from J, leaving 13 bases between them. The CDR3 runs 15 residues. Germline CDR1 and CDR2: MGHDK and SYGVNS.

As regards this clone: Other DNA variants within this sample encode the same CDR3. CDR3 loop: CASSQDREKLFF. CDR3 DNA: TGTGCCAGCAGCCAAGATCGTGAAAAACTGTTTTTT. This chain joins TRBV3-1 (or the pseudogene TRBV3-2) and TRBJ1-4; D is unresolved. The CDR3 is 12 amino acids. Germline V lookup: CDR1 LGHDT, CDR2 YNNKEL (reference sequence). V was pared by 0 bases and J by 7 bases, with 3 bases between.

For this clone: The sample carries other DNA sequences with the same CDR3. The chain has TRBV11-2 and TRBJ1-2; the D gene is possibly TRBD1 (6 bases). The length of the CDR3 is 14 residues. Germline lookup yields CDR1 SGHAT and CDR2 FQNNGV. The ends were cut back, 4 bases at V and 4 bases at J, with 13 bases in the middle. This chain's CDR3 is CASSSPQGSYGYTF. As DNA, the CDR3 is TGTGCCAGCAGCTCCCCACAGGGTAGCTATGGCTACACCTTC. Drawing the rest from reference TRBV11-2 and TRBJ1-2, the complete variable domain is EAGVAQSPRYKIIEKRQSVAFWCNPISGHATLYWYQQILGQGPKLLIQFQNNGVVDDSQLPKDRFSAERLKGVDSTLKIQPAKLEDSAVYLCASSSPQGSYGYTFGSGTRLTVV.

The chain is built from TRBV21-1 and TRBJ1-4. TRBV21-1 is shown as a pseudogene. The CDR3 is made up of 13 amino acids. CDR3: CASSCTTNEKLFF. In DNA, the CDR3 is TGTGCCAGCAGTTGTACAACTAATGAAAAACTGTTTTTT.

This clone was seen a handful of times. The gene calls are TRBV4-1 and TRBJ2-7, with TRBD1 matching 8 bases. The V gene's germline CDR1 is MGHRA and CDR2 YSYEKL. The CDR3 sequence is 13 residues long. Trimming at V came to 6 bases and at J to 2 bases, leaving 3 bases not matched to a gene. DNA for the CDR3: TGCGCCAGCAGTCAGGGACAGGCCTACGAGCAGTACTTC. Protein sequence: CASSQGQAYEQYF.

The chain combines TRBV6-5 with TRBJ2-6; the D gene is possibly TRBD1 (6 bases). The germline gives CDR1 MNHEY, CDR2 SVGAGI. The CDR3 sequence is 15 residues long. V was pared by 10 bases and J by 0 bases, with 13 bases between. As DNA, the CDR3 is TGTGCCACCCAGGTACAGGGCTCTGGGGCCAACGTCCTGACTTTC. Its protein is CATQVQGSGANVLTF.

The V call is TRBV5-1, the J call TRBJ1-2; TRBD1 aligns across 9 bases. Trimming removed 3 bases from V and 2 bases from J; junction bases left unmatched: 8. This CDR3 spans 16 amino acids. CDR1 is SGHRS, CDR2 YFSETQ, per germline. CDR3 in amino acids: CASSSGGTGRNYGYTF. CDR3 nucleotides: TGCGCCAGCAGCTCTGGAGGGACAGGGCGAAACTATGGCTACACCTTC. Together with reference TRBV5-1 and TRBJ1-2, the CDR3 gives the full variable domain: KAGVTQTPRYLIKTRGQQVTLSCSPISGHRSVSWYQQTPGQGLQFLFEYFSETQRNKGNFPGRFSGRQFSNSRSEMNVSTLELGDSALYLCASSSGGTGRNYGYTFGSGTRLTVV.

The chain carries TRBV3-1 (or the pseudogene TRBV3-2) and TRBJ1-3; D is ambiguous. Germline values: CDR1 LGHDT, CDR2 YNNKEL (reference sequence). CDR3 length: 14 residues. V shed 3 bases and J shed 0 bases, with 6 bases lying between them. This CDR3 reads CASSHPGSGNTIYF. In DNA, the CDR3 is TGTGCCAGCAGCCATCCGGGCTCTGGAAACACCATATATTTT.

CDR3: CASSLSGGMGQPQHF. The CDR3 DNA is TGTGCCAGCAGTCTCTCGGGGGGAATGGGTCAGCCCCAGCATTTT. The genes are TRBV27 and TRBJ1-5, with D maybe TRBD1 (5 bases). Trimming shortened V by 5 bases and J by 6 bases, and 17 bases separated the two germline ends. CDR3 length equals 15 residues. Looked up from germline, CDR1 is MNHEY and CDR2 is SMNVEV (reference sequence).

The chain employs TRBV10-3 and TRBJ1-1, with 7 bases that match TRBD1. From germline, CDR1 is ENHRY and CDR2 SYGVKD. The CDR3 is 13 residues long. V shed 6 bases, J shed 3 bases, and the junction held 4 bases outside the gene matches. For the CDR3, the DNA is TGTGCCATCAGCAACACAGGGGACACTGAAGCTTTCTTT. It translates to CAISNTGDTEAFF.

This clone was counted once. The chain employs TRBV6-1 and TRBJ2-7, with D unclear. V lost 0 bases and J 2 bases, leaving 11 bases between the germline ends. CDR1 MNHNS and CDR2 SASEGT come from the germline V gene. The CDR3 is 15 amino acids. The CDR3 sequence: CASSEAIAGTYEQYF. The CDR3 DNA reads as TGTGCCAGCAGTGAAGCGATCGCTGGAACCTACGAGCAGTACTTC.

This clone appeared a single time. This sequence joins TRBV12-3 or TRBV12-4 and TRBJ1-2; tentatively, D is TRBD1 (5 bases). Trimming left V 11 bases short and J 8 bases short, with 15 bases between. The CDR3 runs 11 residues. This chain's CDR3 is CAAIGVSGYTF. The DNA of the CDR3 is TGTGCCGCCATAGGGGTATCCGGCTACACCTTC.

The DNA of the CDR3 is TGTGCCAGTAGTATTTTCACAGGGTCTGAAAAACTGTTTTTT. As protein: CASSIFTGSEKLFF. The chain joins TRBV19 to TRBJ1-4; D is perhaps TRBD1 (6 bases). Trimming cost V 3 bases and J 7 bases, with 12 bases left between them. The CDR3 loop spans 14 amino acids. Looked up from germline, CDR1 is LNHDA and CDR2 is SQIVND (reference sequence).

Only one count was recorded for this clone. The genes are TRBV7-4 and TRBJ2-1; no reliable D call. CDR1 is SGHVT and CDR2 is SQSDAQ in the germline V gene. V lost 8 bases to trimming and J lost 8 bases, with 4 bases between them. The length of the CDR3 is 9 residues. The CDR3 nucleotides are TGTGCCAGCGGGCATGAGCAGTTCTTC. As protein: CASGHEQFF.

The rearrangement uses TRBV3-1 (or the pseudogene TRBV3-2) and TRBJ2-7, with D perhaps being TRBD1 or TRBD2 (6 bases each). Germline V CDR1 and CDR2: LGHDT, YNNKEL (reference sequence). V was pared by 7 bases and J by 3 bases, with 16 bases between. The CDR3 consists of 14 residues. DNA for the CDR3: TGTGCCAGCACCAACGGGGGCGCGGGCTACGAGCAGTACTTC. It encodes CASTNGGAGYEQYF.

V and J are TRBV25-1 and TRBJ1-3; the D is unclear. The CDR3 totals 16 residues. Trimming removed 5 bases at V and 2 bases at J, with 16 bases between. Germline V gives CDR1 MGHDK, CDR2 SYGVNS. The CDR3 here is CASSFDLGGTGNTIYF. The DNA for the CDR3 is TGTGCCAGCAGTTTCGACCTGGGAGGCACTGGAAACACCATATATTTT.

The CDR3: CASSWGDTEAFF. The DNA of the CDR3 is TGTGCCAGCAGTTGGGGAGACACTGAAGCTTTCTTT. The chain carries TRBV25-1 and TRBJ1-1; no clear D. Looked up from germline, CDR1 is MGHDK and CDR2 is SYGVNS. Trimming removed 5 bases from V and 3 bases from J, with 7 bases in between. This CDR3 contains 12 residues.

Only one count was recorded for this clone. The chain carries TRBV4-1 and TRBJ2-1; D gene uncertain. V gave up 4 bases and J gave up 4 bases, with 11 bases separating them. Germline CDR1 and CDR2: MGHRA and YSYEKL. The CDR3 is 14 residues long. CDR3: CASSLLPGYNEQFF. As DNA, the CDR3 is TGCGCCAGCAGCCTCCTACCCGGGTACAATGAGCAGTTCTTC.

The CDR3 DNA sequence: TGTGCCAGCAGTGAACTGGGGCGGGGGGCCTACAATGAGCAGTTCTTC. This gives the protein CASSELGRGAYNEQFF. The chain combines TRBV6-1 with TRBJ2-1; 8 nucleotides match TRBD2. The CDR3 covers 16 residues. With V trimmed by 2 bases and J by 2 bases, 5 bases remained unmatched. Germline-derived CDR1 and CDR2 are MNHNS and SASEGT.

To note about this clone: The sample carries other DNA sequences with the same CDR3. The chain is built from TRBV11-2 and TRBJ1-2, with TRBD1 matching over 11 bases. This CDR3 region has 14 residues. Germline CDR1 reads SGHAT; CDR2 reads FQNNGV. The junction had 2 bases not matched to a gene; V was cut back by 3 bases and J by 5 bases. The CDR3 region has the DNA TGTGCCAGCAGCTTGGGACAGGGGGATTATGGCTACACCTTC. This sequence encodes CASSLGQGDYGYTF.

V usage is TRBV10-1 and J usage is TRBJ1-5; D is perhaps TRBD1 (5 bases). Germline V gives CDR1 WNHNN, CDR2 SYGVQD (reference sequence). The V and J ends lost 0 bases and 7 bases respectively, with 13 bases between them. The CDR3 has 15 residues. CDR3 amino acids: CASSESGRERQPQHF. CDR3 coding DNA: TGCGCCAGCAGTGAGTCGGGCAGGGAGAGACAGCCCCAGCATTTT.